The 14 T cell receptor beta chains reported below all come from one sample, sequenced in a study of post-analysis software for immune sequencing data. General study results and limits: The five TRBV segments detected at higher frequency in patients than in controls included TRBV5-6, TRBV5-1 and TRBV20-1.

Included in the TCR beta cDNA libraries were unique molecular identifiers. TCRdb re-called the PCR reads through MiXCR, storing one row per CDR3 protein. The sample has fewer than 700,000 distinct CDR3 sequences, around 40% seen once. Their antigens are not known. Sequencing used blood. These receptors were obtained from a girl aged 5-17 years with multiple sclerosis.

This clonotype was seen only a few times. The CDR3 DNA sequence: TGTGCCAGCAAGACAGGAGGAAGCGGCTACACCTTC. This sequence encodes CASKTGGSGYTF. This chain connects TRBV12-3 or TRBV12-4 to TRBJ1-2, with a weak D call TRBD1 (6 bases). The V end was cut by 7 bases, the J end by 8 bases, with 14 bases between. The CDR3 has 12 amino acids.

As regards this clonotype: A much larger clone lies a single base off, so this may be a read error. The genes are TRBV3-1 and TRBJ2-3; D uncertain. CDR1 and CDR2 from the germline V gene are LGHDT and YNNKEL (reference sequence). Trimming cost V 3 bases and J 10 bases, with 14 bases left between them. This CDR3 region has 13 residues. CDR3 residues: CASSQNSGDAQYF. The DNA for the CDR3 is TGTGCCAGCAGCCAGAACAGTGGTGATGCGCAGTATTTT.

CDR3: CASSSGTSVQETQYF. The CDR3 DNA is TGCGCCAGCAGCTCGGGGACTAGCGTTCAGGAGACCCAGTACTTC. V gene TRBV5-1 combines with J gene TRBJ2-5; 10 nucleotides align to TRBD2. The germline V gene encodes CDR1 SGHRS and CDR2 YFSETQ. This CDR3 comprises 15 residues. J lost 5 bases, V lost 3 bases, and 7 bases had no gene match.

The rearrangement links TRBV12-3 or TRBV12-4 to TRBJ1-2, with D perhaps TRBD1 (5 bases). This CDR3 has 15 amino acids. V lost 6 bases and J lost 3, with 17 bases in between. CDR3 loop: CASRHRPGPDYGYTF. CDR3 DNA: TGTGCCAGCAGACACCGTCCGGGGCCAGACTATGGCTACACCTTC.

This clonotype showed up just a few times. This sequence joins TRBV5-1 and TRBJ2-1; maybe TRBD1 (5 bases). Germline assignment: CDR1 SGHRS and CDR2 YFSETQ. This CDR3 contains 13 residues. The V and J ends lost 0 bases and 5 bases respectively, with 6 bases between them. CDR3 bases: TGCGCCAGCAGCTTGGTAGGGGACAATGAGCAGTTCTTC. As protein: CASSLVGDNEQFF.

The V gene is TRBV10-3, the J gene TRBJ2-5, with 8 bases identical to TRBD2. Per the germline V gene, CDR1 is ENHRY and CDR2 is SYGVKD. V shed 1 base, J shed 1 base, and the junction held 5 bases outside the gene matches. This CDR3 contains 16 residues. As DNA, the CDR3 is TGTGCCATCAGTGAGTTGGCCAGCGGGAGCCAAGAGACCCAGTACTTC. Encoded protein: CAISELASGSQETQYF.

This clonotype came up a few times. The V call is TRBV10-2, the J call TRBJ2-5, with D perhaps TRBD2 (5 bases). Trimming removed 4 bases from V and 3 bases from J, with 9 bases in between. The CDR3 runs 13 residues. The germline gives CDR1 WSHSY, CDR2 SAAADI. The CDR3 region has the DNA TGCGCCAGCAGTGTTCGGGGAAAAGAGACCCAGTACTTC. Translating it yields CASSVRGKETQYF.

The genes are TRBV27 and TRBJ2-3; D may correspond to TRBD1 or TRBD2 (5 bases each). The CDR3 sequence is 14 residues long. V was pared by 11 bases and J by 6 bases, with 21 bases between. The germline CDR1 and CDR2 sequences are MNHEY and SMNVEV (reference sequence). CDR3 amino acids: CAGSPGLRTDTQYF. CDR3 DNA sequence: TGTGCCGGTAGCCCGGGGCTAAGAACGGATACGCAGTATTTT.

This chain joins TRBV6-5 and TRBJ1-2; D ambiguous. Germline CDR1 is MNHEY and CDR2 is SVGAGI. This CDR3 has 15 residues. V was cut by 0 bases and J by 5 bases, with 13 bases left in between. As DNA, the CDR3 is TGTGCCAGCAGTTACTCGGGGTCGGGTGGGTATGGCTACACCTTC. Translation: CASSYSGSGGYGYTF.

The chain recombines TRBV3-1 with TRBJ2-2; TRBD1 is a possible D gene (5 bases). Germline V gene sequence: CDR1 LGHDT, CDR2 YNNKEL (reference sequence). The CDR3 is made up of 16 amino acids. V was cut by 8 bases and J by 1 base, with 17 bases left in between. CDR3 sequence (DNA): TGTGCCAGCCACTATTCAGGGCTTCTGAACACCGGGGAGCTGTTTTTT. It yields the protein CASHYSGLLNTGELFF.

The J gene is TRBJ2-5, the V gene TRBV20-1; 8 nucleotides agree with TRBD1. The CDR3 sequence is 14 residues long. The ends lost 6 bases at V and 5 bases at J; junction bases unmatched: 11. CDR1 and CDR2 (germline): DFQATT, SNEGSKA (reference sequence). The CDR3 protein is CSAPGPQGEETQYF. CDR3 DNA: TGCAGTGCCCCGGGCCCACAGGGGGAGGAGACCCAGTACTTC.

This clonotype turned up a few times. The gene calls are TRBV2 and TRBJ1-2, with TRBD1 matching 8 bases. From germline, CDR1 is SNHLY and CDR2 FYNNEI. The CDR3 length is 14 residues. V lost 3 bases to trimming and J lost 3 bases; unmatched junction nucleotides: 3. CDR3 sequence reads: CASSEDRAYYGYTF. CDR3 in DNA: TGTGCCAGCAGTGAGGACAGGGCTTACTATGGCTACACCTTC.

The chain recombines TRBV20-1 with TRBJ2-1; D remains unclear. V gave up 0 bases and J gave up 5 bases, with 2 bases separating them. The CDR3 is 11 residues long. The V gene's germline CDR1 is DFQATT and CDR2 SNEGSKA (reference sequence). The CDR3 DNA follows: TGCAGTGCTAGAGAAGACAATGAGCAGTTCTTC. This gives the protein CSAREDNEQFF.

This clonotype was picked up one time. J is TRBJ1-1 and V is TRBV6-5, with D perhaps TRBD1 (5 bases). The CDR3 covers 14 residues. Germline V gene sequence: CDR1 MNHEY, CDR2 SVGAGI. Trimming shortened V by 10 bases and J by 1 base, and 16 bases separated the two germline ends. In DNA, the CDR3 is TGTGCCACCCTACTGGGGCAGGCGAACACTGAAGCTTTCTTT. Translated: CATLLGQANTEAFF.